A selection of T cell receptor beta chains follows, all from one sample in a study of cytomegalovirus exposure and HLA in healthy donors. Assay: immunoSEQ multiplex PCR; the TCRdb copy retains only in-frame clones and omits some. The sample has around 150,000 clones, around 60% seen once. The sample taken for sequencing was PBMCs. The receptors here all came from a woman aged 60-75 years in good health and CMV-seropositive. Both conserved end residues are part of each CDR3. The D gene is left open where the match is weak. Where a row states a size, it is once, few, many or the class of an expanded clone; other rows omit it.

>16|TRBV5-4|TRBJ2-7|TRBD1|-
CASSSPGQASSYEQYF
TGTGCCAGCAGCTCTCCTGGACAGGCAAGCTCCTACGAGCAGTACTTC
>12|TRBV2|TRBJ2-7|-|-
CASHEESYEQYF
TGTGCCAGCCACGAGGAGTCGTACGAGCAGTACTTC
>15|TRBV28|TRBJ1-1|TRBD1|-
CACTGTGGGNTEAFF
TGTGCCTGTACAGGGACAGGGGGAGGGAACACTGAAGCTTTCTTT
>15|TRBV14|TRBJ2-2|-|-
CASSQDLNPRGELFF
TGTGCCAGCAGCCAAGATCTGAACCCCCGGGGGGAGCTGTTTTTT
>14|TRBV6-1|TRBJ1-1|TRBD1|-
CASRGQPLSAEAFF
TGTGCCAGCCGGGGACAGCCCCTGAGCGCTGAAGCTTTCTTT
>16|TRBV5-3|TRBJ2-3|TRBD1|once
CARSLVRDRGNHTQYF
TGTGCCAGAAGCTTGGTTCGGGACAGGGGAAATCATACGCAGTATTTT
>13|TRBV30|TRBJ2-7|TRBD1|-
CAWSVQGVYEQHF
TGTGCCTGGAGTGTACAGGGGGTCTACGAGCAGCACTTC
>14|TRBV28|TRBJ1-5|TRBD1|few
CASSSLQGYQPQHF
TGTGCCAGCAGTTCGTTACAGGGGTATCAGCCCCAGCATTTT
>16|TRBV6-1|TRBJ2-3|-|once
CASSEGTSLVTDTQYF
TGTGCCAGCAGTGAGGGAACTAGCCTCGTCACAGATACGCAGTATTTT
>14|TRBV7-9|TRBJ2-7|-|-
CASRRTDSPYEQYF
TGTGCCAGCAGACGAACGGACAGTCCCTACGAGCAGTACTTC
>14|TRBV5-1|TRBJ2-7|-|-
CASSGQVDGYEQYF
TGCGCCAGCAGCGGGCAGGTTGACGGTTACGAGCAGTACTTC
>16|TRBV4-1|TRBJ1-3|-|-
CASSQAEASRGNTIYF
TGCGCCAGCAGCCAAGCGGAGGCAAGTAGGGGAAACACCATATATTTT
>13|TRBV29-1|TRBJ2-7|TRBD1|few
CSAWDRGGHEQYF
TGCAGCGCCTGGGACAGGGGGGGACACGAGCAGTACTTC
>16|TRBV19|TRBJ1-5|TRBD1|once
CASSTSGTGGSQPQHF
TGTGCCAGTAGTACTTCCGGGACAGGGGGGAGTCAGCCCCAGCATTTT
>16|TRBV6-5|TRBJ2-7|TRBD1|once
CASSYEPGQGTYEQYF
TGTGCCAGCAGTTACGAGCCGGGACAGGGAACCTACGAGCAGTACTTC